This T cell receptor beta chain was recorded in a study of blood T cell repertoires in COVID-19. Turning to the study itself: In each case, the material was cDNA or gDNA derived from T cells, B-cell-depleted T cells, or PBMCs.

CDR1 MNHEY and CDR2 SMNVEV come from the germline V gene (reference sequence). The CDR3 is 15 residues long. Between the trimmed V and J ends, which lost 6 bases and 0 bases, there was a span of 14 bases. Study processing details: Researchers report that nucleated cell counts were estimated from reference gene primer amplification. Sequencing was performed with immunoSEQ multiplex PCR; in TCRdb, only in-frame clones are kept and a portion is missing. V and J calls and clone size come straight from that table; D and trimming were deduced from the DNA. Of 95,000 to 150,000 clones listed, roughly four fifths are singletons.

Sample: peripheral blood. J is TRBJ1-1 and V is TRBV27; D is uncertain. The TCR comes from a man aged 60 to 75 with acute or convalescent COVID-19. The CDR3 DNA follows: TGTGCCAGCAGCCGATTGAAGAGTGTGAACACTGAAGCTTTCTTT. Protein sequence: CASSRLKSVNTEAFF.